One and the same sample provided the 14 T cell receptor beta chains below, sequenced in a study of control samples from healthy donors and cancer patients. Profiling relied on immunoSEQ multiplex PCR, and the TCRdb table lists in-frame clones only, not all of them. The data show tens of thousands of clones, roughly 84% seen once. Sequenced: blood. These receptors all stem from a woman in her forties or fifties in good health.

Worth noting for this clone: A read error may account for a junction end that differs from germline. The identical CDR3 is also encoded by other nucleotide sequences in the sample. The chain recombines TRBV7-2 with TRBJ2-1; TRBD1 agrees at 11 bases. The CDR3 length is 13 residues. The germline CDR1 and CDR2 sequences are SGHTA and FQGNSA. CDR3 coding DNA: TGCGCCAGTCGGGACAGGGGGTTCAATGAGCAGTTCTTC. Its translation: CASRDRGFNEQFF.

This chain connects TRBV5-8 to TRBJ1-2; TRBD1 is a possible D gene (5 bases). The CDR3 contains 13 residues. Germline values: CDR1 SGHTS, CDR2 YDEGEE. Trimming removed 3 bases from V and 4 bases from J, with 10 bases in between. For the CDR3, the DNA is TGTGCCAGCAGCTCGGGGGAATTCTATGGCTACACCTTC. Amino acids: CASSSGEFYGYTF.

This chain connects TRBV2 to TRBJ1-2; 8 nucleotides align to TRBD1. Germline V gives CDR1 SNHLY, CDR2 FYNNEI. Trimming cost V 6 bases and J 0 bases; bases outside gene matches: 9. There are 16 residues in the CDR3. Here the CDR3 reads CASRTGQGPANYGYTF. The CDR3 DNA reads TGTGCCAGCAGGACAGGACAGGGCCCAGCTAACTATGGCTACACCTTC.

The rearrangement joins TRBV19 to TRBJ1-5; tentative D call: TRBD1 (5 bases). The germline V gene has CDR1 LNHDA and CDR2 SQIVND (reference sequence). The CDR3 consists of 16 residues. V lost 4 bases and J 1 base, leaving 14 bases between the germline ends. This CDR3 is CASSTYRQTSNQPQHF. CDR3 nucleotides: TGTGCCAGTAGTACCTACCGACAGACGAGCAATCAGCCCCAGCATTTT.

The chain recombines TRBV19 with TRBJ1-5; D call uncertain. The ends were cut back, 1 base at V and 5 bases at J, with 12 bases in the middle. This CDR3 is 15 amino acids long. Germline V CDR1 and CDR2: LNHDA, SQIVND (reference sequence). CDR3 protein: CASSIGGRPDQPQHF. The CDR3 DNA reads as TGTGCCAGTAGTATAGGGGGTCGCCCGGATCAGCCCCAGCATTTT.

The CDR3 is CASSQPSGGTPGIQYF. DNA for the CDR3: TGCGCCAGCAGCCAACCCAGCGGGGGGACTCCCGGCATTCAGTACTTC. V gene TRBV5-1 combines with J gene TRBJ2-4; 9 bases map to TRBD2. Germline V CDR1 and CDR2: SGHRS, YFSETQ. The J segment lost 9 bases and the V segment lost 4 bases, leaving 14 bases of the junction unmatched. The CDR3 has 16 residues.

The chain joins TRBV5-1 to TRBJ1-1, with a possible D match to TRBD1 (5 bases). With 2 bases removed from V and 6 bases from J, the gap between germline ends came to 14 bases. This CDR3 comprises 14 residues. From germline, CDR1 is SGHRS and CDR2 YFSETQ. CDR3 nucleotide sequence: TGCGCCAGCAGCTTTTCTCCAGGGATAGCTGAAGCTTTCTTT. Amino acid sequence: CASSFSPGIAEAFF.

The chain is built from TRBV3-1 (or the pseudogene TRBV3-2) and TRBJ1-3; no firm D call. The germline gives CDR1 LGHDT, CDR2 YNNKEL (reference sequence). This CDR3 has 12 residues. The V end lost 5 bases, the J end lost 4 bases, and 6 bases lay between the germline ends. The CDR3 sequence is CASSYSGNTIYF. In DNA, the CDR3 is TGTGCCAGCAGCTATTCAGGAAACACCATATATTTT.

This clone was detected only once. V is TRBV5-4 and J is TRBJ1-1; 8 bases match TRBD1. J gave up 1 base and V 3 bases, and 2 bases lay outside the gene matches. This CDR3 region has 14 residues. Germline V gene data show CDR1 as SGHNT and CDR2 as YYREEE (reference sequence). This CDR3 reads CASSYDRGNTEAFF. CDR3 sequence (DNA): TGTGCCAGCAGCTATGACAGGGGGAACACTGAAGCTTTCTTT.

V gene TRBV6-5 combines with J gene TRBJ1-2; D call uncertain. This CDR3 region has 15 residues. Per germline, CDR1 MNHEY and CDR2 SVGAGI. V lost 3 bases and J lost 4, with 15 bases in between. CDR3 nucleotide sequence: TGTGCCAGCAGTTATGGACCTACGGAGATCTATGGCTACACCTTC. Its protein is CASSYGPTEIYGYTF.

This rearrangement joins TRBV2 to TRBJ1-5; tentative D call: TRBD1 (6 bases). There are 16 residues in the CDR3. The V end lost 3 bases, the J end lost 9 bases, and 21 bases lay between the germline ends. Per germline, CDR1 SNHLY and CDR2 FYNNEI. The CDR3 protein is CASSDFPGVLETPQHF. As DNA, the CDR3 is TGTGCCAGCAGTGACTTTCCAGGGGTACTGGAGACGCCCCAGCATTTT.

The chain is built from TRBV6-1 and TRBJ2-7; D possibly corresponds to TRBD1 (6 bases). Germline V gene sequence: CDR1 MNHNS, CDR2 SASEGT. The CDR3 totals 13 residues. Trimming cost V 2 bases and J 6 bases, with 11 bases left between them. CDR3 sequence reads: CASSELGAGEQYF. The CDR3 region has the DNA TGTGCCAGCAGTGAATTGGGGGCTGGCGAGCAGTACTTC.

This clone was detected once. This rearrangement joins TRBV11-3 to TRBJ2-1, with 7 nucleotides matching TRBD1. CDR1 is SGHNT, CDR2 YENEEA, per germline. The CDR3 totals 11 residues. Trimming removed 5 bases from V and 15 bases from J; junction bases left unmatched: 7. CDR3 region: CASSATGVLFF. The CDR3, as DNA: TGTGCCAGCAGCGCCACAGGGGTGTTGTTCTTC.

The chain uses TRBV5-6 and TRBJ2-7; D tentatively fits TRBD1 or TRBD2 (5 bases each). V lost 4 bases and J lost 5, with 16 bases in between. The CDR3 loop spans 14 amino acids. Per the germline V gene, CDR1 is SGHDT and CDR2 is YYEEEE. CDR3 coding DNA: TGTGCCAGCAGCAAAGGGACGGGGCAACACGAGCAGTACTTC. Amino acid sequence: CASSKGTGQHEQYF.